This T cell receptor beta chain was captured by sequencing in a study of blood T cell repertoires in COVID-19. The V segment lost 4 bases and the J segment 0 bases; nucleotides outside the gene matches: 5. Per germline, CDR1 ENHRY and CDR2 SYGVKD. The CDR3 is 18 residues long. Profiled with immunoSEQ multiplex PCR; TCRdb holds only in-frame clones, not every one. This sample has about 68,000 clones, with about nine tenths found just once. Specimen: peripheral blood. The V gene is TRBV10-3, the J gene TRBJ2-1, with 14 nucleotides matching TRBD2. The TCR was taken from a man aged 45-65 years with COVID-19, enrolled during active disease. DNA for the CDR3: TGTGCCATCAGTGTAGGACTAGCGGGAGGACTCTCCTACAATGAGCAGTTCTTC. This translates into CAISVGLAGGLSYNEQFF.